This TCR beta chain stems from a study of T cell responses to AZD1222 COVID-19 vaccine. Findings and caveats of the study: Without day 14 samples, only post-peak T cell repertoires were studied.

As to this clone: The target antigen is unknown.

The CDR3 has 14 amino acids. Unmatched junction bases numbered 1, after V lost 6 bases and J lost 2 bases. Germline CDR1 is MNHEY and CDR2 is SVGAGI. Clones were sequenced by immunoSEQ multiplex PCR, and TCRdb holds only the in-frame ones, with some missing. This sample has some 80,000 clones, with over 65% found just once. The sample consisted of peripheral blood, taken 28 days after the second dose of the MenACWY control vaccine. The V call is TRBV6-5, the J call TRBJ2-1, with TRBD1 matching over 10 bases. The receptor was derived from an adult who received the MenACWY meningococcal vaccine as a control. The CDR3 nucleotides read TGTGCCAGCAGGGGACAGGGGACCTACAATGAGCAGTTCTTC. It is translated as CASRGQGTYNEQFF.